The 15 T cell receptor beta chains below were found in one sample sequenced in a study of T cell responses to AZD1222 COVID-19 vaccine. TCRdb keeps only in-frame clones here, not all; method: immunoSEQ multiplex PCR. The table has about 100,000 clones, about 90% seen once; the top ten hold approximately 17%. The material sequenced was peripheral blood, taken on day 0 of AZD1222 vaccination. The receptors were gathered from an adult in good health.

The rearrangement uses TRBV9 and TRBJ2-2, with 9 nucleotides matching TRBD1. The length of the CDR3 is 15 residues. V was clipped by 2 bases and J by 4 bases; unmatched bases: 3. Germline assignment: CDR1 SGDLS and CDR2 YYNGEE. CDR3 DNA sequence: TGTGCCAGCAGCGTGGGACAGGGTATCACCGGGGAGCTGTTTTTT. Amino acids: CASSVGQGITGELFF.

The chain joins TRBV5-5 to TRBJ2-7; 7 bases match TRBD2. Looked up from germline, CDR1 is SGHKS and CDR2 is YYEKEE (reference sequence). V shed 4 bases, J shed 0 bases, and the junction held 7 bases outside the gene matches. The CDR3 length is 15 residues. The CDR3 loop reads CASSRGSLNSYEQYF. CDR3 coding DNA: TGTGCCAGCAGCCGCGGGAGTCTGAACTCCTACGAGCAGTACTTC.

V and J are TRBV30 and TRBJ2-1; TRBD1 might be the D (5 bases). Trimming pared 2 bases from V and 12 bases from J, leaving 17 bases between. This CDR3 has 13 residues. From germline, CDR1 is GTSNPN and CDR2 SVGIG (reference sequence). DNA of the CDR3: TGTGCCTGGAGTTCCTCCCAGGAAGGGGTGCAGTTCTTC. Translation: CAWSSSQEGVQFF.

This clone was recorded once. This specimen includes other DNA sequences encoding the same CDR3. The gene calls are TRBV5-1 and TRBJ1-4, with D unresolved. V was trimmed by 0 bases and J by 0 bases, leaving 6 bases between them. Per germline, CDR1 SGHRS and CDR2 YFSETQ. The CDR3 has 15 residues. Here the CDR3 reads CASSLDVATNEKLFF. DNA for the CDR3: TGCGCCAGCAGCTTGGACGTGGCAACTAATGAAAAACTGTTTTTT.

The rearrangement joins TRBV7-9 to TRBJ1-4; D not resolved. CDR1 SEHNR and CDR2 FQNEAQ come from the germline V gene (reference sequence). CDR3 length: 15 amino acids. V was pared by 5 bases and J by 5 bases, with 15 bases between. CDR3 DNA: TGTGCCAGCAGCACTAGGCAGCGGGCAAATGAAAAACTGTTTTTT. Its protein is CASSTRQRANEKLFF.

The chain couples TRBV7-3 to TRBJ2-1; the match to TRBD2 covers 9 bases. With V trimmed by 8 bases and J by 9 bases, 11 bases remained unmatched. The CDR3 extends over 14 amino acids. Germline loops: CDR1 SGHTA, CDR2 FQGTGA. The CDR3 loop is CASSRSSGSPEQFF. Written as DNA, the CDR3 is TGTGCCAGCTCCCGAAGTAGCGGGAGCCCTGAGCAGTTCTTC.

This clone appeared a single time. This chain links TRBV6-5 with TRBJ1-5; D may be TRBD1 (6 bases). With 6 bases removed from V and 6 bases from J, the gap between germline ends came to 12 bases. This CDR3 has 13 residues. The V gene's germline CDR1 is MNHEY and CDR2 SVGAGI. The CDR3: CASRLTGSQPQHF. CDR3 sequence (DNA): TGTGCCAGCAGGCTGACAGGCAGTCAGCCCCAGCATTTT.

CDR3 bases: TGTGCCAGCAGCCAAGTTAGCGGGAGGTGGTACGAGCAGTACTTC. Encoded protein: CASSQVSGRWYEQYF. The chain combines TRBV3-1 (or the pseudogene TRBV3-2) with TRBJ2-7, with 10 nucleotides matching TRBD2. After removal of 1 base from V and 4 bases from J, the junction contained 4 bases not matched to a gene. The CDR3 has 15 amino acids. The germline V gene has CDR1 LGHDT and CDR2 YNNKEL (reference sequence).

CDR3 nucleotide sequence: TGTGCCAGCAGCTTTCTTGATACCTACGAGCAGTACTTC. Translated: CASSFLDTYEQYF. The V and J genes are TRBV5-6 and TRBJ2-7; D unclear. Trimming removed 2 bases from V and 2 bases from J, with 8 bases in between. Germline lookup yields CDR1 SGHDT and CDR2 YYEEEE. The CDR3 extends over 13 amino acids.

The V and J genes are TRBV19 and TRBJ2-5; 9 bases fit TRBD2. This CDR3 is built from 14 residues. Germline V lookup: CDR1 LNHDA, CDR2 SQIVND (reference sequence). V dropped 1 base and J dropped 4; count of bases not matched to a gene: 1. The CDR3: CASSIGAGGETQYF. Here the CDR3 DNA reads TGTGCCAGTAGTATAGGAGCGGGAGGAGAGACCCAGTACTTC.

This chain connects TRBV4-1 to TRBJ2-1, with D unresolved. V lost 0 bases and J 0 bases, leaving 9 bases between the germline ends. The CDR3 runs 16 residues. Germline assignment: CDR1 MGHRA and CDR2 YSYEKL. The DNA of the CDR3 is TGCGCCAGCAGCCAAGAATGGCAGCGCTCCTACAATGAGCAGTTCTTC. Translation gives CASSQEWQRSYNEQFF.

The J gene is TRBJ2-3, the V gene TRBV7-6, with 9 bases matching TRBD2. This CDR3 is 15 amino acids long. Germline V lookup: CDR1 SGHVS, CDR2 FNYEAQ. The ends lost 1 base at V and 6 bases at J; junction bases unmatched: 5. The CDR3 protein is CASSLVSSGTDTQYF. The DNA of the CDR3 is TGTGCCAGCAGCTTAGTTTCTAGCGGGACGGATACGCAGTATTTT.

The V and J genes are TRBV2 and TRBJ1-1; TRBD1 aligns across 7 bases. In germline, CDR1 is SNHLY, CDR2 FYNNEI. V dropped 4 bases and J dropped 3; count of bases not matched to a gene: 2. The CDR3 extends over 13 amino acids. The CDR3 loop reads CASSVQGYTEAFF. CDR3 sequence (DNA): TGTGCCAGCAGTGTACAGGGGTACACTGAAGCTTTCTTT.

The chain recombines TRBV4-1 with TRBJ2-7; 13 bases align to TRBD2. J lost 5 bases, V lost 6 bases, and 4 bases had no gene match. Per the germline V gene, CDR1 is MGHRA and CDR2 is YSYEKL. The CDR3 has 14 residues. The CDR3 here is CASREGLAGHEQYF. DNA for the CDR3: TGCGCCAGCAGAGAGGGACTAGCGGGACACGAGCAGTACTTC.

The chain carries TRBV18 and TRBJ1-6, with D unresolved. Germline CDR1 reads KGHSH; CDR2 reads LQKENI. Deletions cut 6 bases from V and 4 bases from J, with 13 bases between. This CDR3 comprises 15 residues. The CDR3 spells CASSPRGRYNSPLHF. Here the CDR3 DNA reads TGTGCCAGCTCGCCCCGCGGCCGGTATAATTCACCCCTCCACTTT.